This T cell receptor (beta chain) emerged from a study of blood T cell repertoires in COVID-19. For the study at large: Acute and convalescent COVID-19 specimens originated in the United States, Italy and Spain.

Germline CDR1 KGHSH, CDR2 LQKENI. The V and J ends lost 3 bases and 0 bases, in that order; junction bases with no gene match: 2. The CDR3 is 14 residues long. A few counts support this clone. Sequenced by immunoSEQ multiplex PCR; TCRdb stores in-frame clones only, minus some. The data show 60,000 or so clones, with about 82% seen just once and around 16% held by the top ten. This clonotype originated in a human donor in a cohort sampled during active COVID-19. The chain recombines TRBV18 with TRBJ2-7; 7 positions agree with TRBD1. Sequenced material: peripheral blood. CDR3 region: CASSPGQPSYEQYF. The CDR3 DNA reads TGTGCCAGCTCACCGGGACAGCCCTCCTACGAGCAGTACTTC. Filled out from reference TRBV18 and TRBJ2-7, the complete variable domain reads NAGVMQNPRHLVRRRGQEARLRCSPMKGHSHVYWYRQLPEEGLKFMVYLQKENIIDESGMPKERFSAEFPKEGPSILRIQQVVRGDSAAYFCASSPGQPSYEQYFGPGTRLTVT.